The 12 T cell receptor beta chains below were found in one sample sequenced in a study of human T cells and chemical hapten exposure. TCRdb independently ran MiXCR on the RACE reads; one entry per CDR3 protein. In the table there are under 300,000 distinct CDR3 sequences, 7.5% to 9% of which are singletons. Time point of the sample: pre-sensitization, week 0. Treatment here: therapeutic diphenylcyclopropenone sensitization with weekly scalp DPC. The sequencing here drew on whole blood, taken in connection with sensitization to the hapten diphenylcyclopropenone (DPC). These receptors all come from a middle-aged woman with alopecia areata. Some clones in this sample may be carry-over from other donors' samples.

The chain uses TRBV3-1 and TRBJ1-5, with D tentatively TRBD1 (6 bases). Looked up from germline, CDR1 is LGHDT and CDR2 is YNNKEL (reference sequence). Trimming took off 5 bases at V and 4 bases at J, with 9 bases between the two ends. The CDR3 is made up of 13 amino acids. In DNA form, the CDR3 reads TGTGCCAGCAGCGGACAGTTAAATCAGCCCCAGCATTTT. Protein product: CASSGQLNQPQHF. Using reference TRBV3-1 and TRBJ1-5 for the parts outside the CDR3, the full variable domain is DTAVSQTPKYLVTQMGNDKSIKCEQNLGHDTMYWYKQDSKKFLKIMFSYNNKELIINETVPNRFSPKSPDKAHLNLHINSLELGDSAVYFCASSGQLNQPQHFGDGTRLSIL.

This clonotype has just a few counts. The chain links TRBV5-1 to TRBJ2-3; tentative D call: TRBD2 (6 bases). Between the trimmed V and J ends, which lost 4 bases and 2 bases, there was a span of 17 bases. This CDR3 contains 16 residues. CDR1 is SGHRS, CDR2 YFSETQ, per germline. The CDR3: CASSRGWDLNTDTQYF. The CDR3 DNA follows: TGCGCCAGCAGCCGAGGCTGGGACTTAAACACAGATACGCAGTATTTT.

The chain couples TRBV2 to TRBJ1-6, with D tentatively TRBD1 (5 bases). Germline values: CDR1 SNHLY, CDR2 FYNNEI. V lost 4 bases, J lost 7 bases, and 11 bases lay in between. This CDR3 has 14 amino acids. The CDR3 sequence is CASSVGTINSPLHF. The CDR3 DNA sequence: TGTGCCAGCAGTGTCGGGACTATAAATTCACCCCTCCACTTT.

This clonotype was counted many times. The V and J genes are TRBV10-3 and TRBJ1-1; possible D gene TRBD1, 5 bases. The CDR3 spans 13 residues. CDR1 and CDR2 from the germline V gene are ENHRY and SYGVKD. Trimming took off 0 bases at V and 7 bases at J, with 9 bases between the two ends. The CDR3 DNA reads TGTGCCATCAGTGAGTCGGGACGGAGTGAAGCTTTCTTT. As protein: CAISESGRSEAFF.

This clonotype was observed a few times. The rearrangement joins TRBV28 to TRBJ2-7, with D tentatively TRBD1 or TRBD2 (5 bases each). Germline-derived CDR1 and CDR2 are MDHEN and SYDVKM. The CDR3 has 15 amino acids. The ends were cut back, 6 bases at V and 1 base at J, with 16 bases in the middle. The CDR3 bases are TGTGCCAGCAGCCTAGCCTGGGACGGGTCCTACGAGCAGTACTTC. Translation: CASSLAWDGSYEQYF.

The CDR3 spells CASSPLKGNQPQHF. In DNA form, the CDR3 reads TGTGCCAGCAGCCCCCTGAAAGGCAATCAGCCCCAGCATTTT. This chain uses TRBV12-3 or TRBV12-4 with TRBJ1-5; D gene ambiguous. CDR3 length equals 14 residues. The V and J ends lost 6 bases and 2 bases respectively, with 11 bases between them.

The J gene is TRBJ2-3, the V gene TRBV7-3, with 7 bases lining up with TRBD1. This CDR3 has 15 residues. CDR1 is SGHTA, CDR2 FQGTGA, per germline. V shed 5 bases, J shed 3 bases, and the junction held 8 bases outside the gene matches. CDR3 nucleotides: TGTGCCAGCAGCCCCTACAGGGGCGGGACAGATACGCAGTATTTT. As protein: CASSPYRGGTDTQYF.

V gene TRBV5-6 combines with J gene TRBJ1-5; D is uncertain. Trimming left V 3 bases short and J 6 bases short, with 19 bases between. This CDR3 region has 16 residues. The germline V gene has CDR1 SGHDT and CDR2 YYEEEE. As DNA, the CDR3 is TGTGCCAGCAGCTCCGGTGGCCCTTCGAGGACTCAGCCCCAGCATTTT. It encodes CASSSGGPSRTQPQHF.

Worth noting for this clonotype: The junction departs from germline at one end; a sequencing error may be responsible. In nucleotides, the CDR3 is TGTGCTAGCAGCTTAGCCTCCTCGAACCAAGAGACCCAGTACTTC. Amino acid sequence: CASSLASSNQETQYF. V usage is TRBV7-7 and J usage is TRBJ2-5; D unresolved. The germline CDR1 and CDR2 sequences are SSHAT and FNYEAQ (reference sequence). CDR3 length equals 15 residues.

This clonotype was counted only a few times. The chain joins TRBV27 to TRBJ1-5; no clear D gene. This CDR3 comprises 12 residues. Germline values: CDR1 MNHEY, CDR2 SMNVEV (reference sequence). V dropped 4 bases and J dropped 4 bases, with 5 bases sitting between them. Here the CDR3 reads CASSSRNQPQHF. As DNA, the CDR3 is TGTGCCAGCAGTTCGAGAAATCAGCCCCAGCATTTT.

This clonotype has only a few counts. An end of the junction does not agree with germline; a read error may underlie this. V and J are TRBV7-7 and TRBJ2-2; D remains unclear. The CDR3 is 13 residues long. CDR1 and CDR2 (germline): SSHAT, FNYEAQ (reference sequence). CDR3 amino acids: CASSSGEARELFF. CDR3 sequence (DNA): TGTGCTAGCAGCTCGGGTGAGGCGCGGGAGCTGTTTTTT.

In its sample, this clonotype was seen many times. V gene TRBV14 combines with J gene TRBJ2-3, with D possibly matching TRBD2 (5 bases). Trimming removed 1 base at V and 8 bases at J, with 7 bases between. The germline V gene encodes CDR1 SGHDN and CDR2 FVKESK. CDR3 length: 12 amino acids. The CDR3 coding sequence is TGTGCCAGCAGCCAAGCTCGGGGTACGCAGTATTTT. Translating it yields CASSQARGTQYF. Full variable domain (rest looked up from reference TRBV14 and TRBJ2-3): EAGVTQFPSHSVIEKGQTVTLRCDPISGHDNLYWYRRVMGKEIKFLLHFVKESKQDESGMPNNRFLAERTGGTYSTLKVQPAELEDSGVYFCASSQARGTQYFGPGTRLTVL.